Presented here are 9 T cell receptor beta chains from one specimen sequenced in a study of CD8 T cells in Susac syndrome. A quantity of about 0.5 to 1 ug RNA underwent reverse transcription using random hexamers. TCRdb redid the calling of the immunoSEQ multiplex PCR reads with MiXCR, one entry per CDR3 protein. The sample carries some 400,000 distinct CDR3 sequences, around 85% recorded once. Specimen: CD8+ T cells from PBMCs. The source of these receptors is a human donor with multiple sclerosis.

The genes are TRBV15 and TRBJ2-3; D call uncertain. Germline CDR1 is LNHNV and CDR2 is YYDKDF (reference sequence). The length of the CDR3 is 13 residues. Trimming left V 5 bases short and J 4 bases short, with 10 bases between. CDR3: CATSSAEADTQYF. The CDR3 region has the DNA TGTGCCACCAGCTCCGCTGAAGCAGATACGCAGTATTTT.

The chain is built from TRBV25-1 and TRBJ2-3; D call uncertain. V lost 3 bases and J 2 bases, leaving 9 bases between the germline ends. The CDR3 totals 14 residues. Germline CDR1 and CDR2: MGHDK and SYGVNS. The CDR3 is CASSDRPHTDTQYF. Written as DNA, the CDR3 is TGTGCCAGCAGTGATAGGCCCCACACAGATACGCAGTATTTT.

The chain uses TRBV10-3 and TRBJ2-7, with D possibly being TRBD1 (6 bases). The CDR3 length is 13 residues. Germline V gives CDR1 ENHRY, CDR2 SYGVKD. V dropped 5 bases and J dropped 2 bases, with 10 bases sitting between them. The CDR3 coding sequence is TGTGCCATCAGTAGACAGGCGACCTACGAGCAGTACTTC. Translating it yields CAISRQATYEQYF.

Here the CDR3 DNA reads TGTGCCATCAGTGAGTCAGGCAAAGACTACAACTATGGCTACACCTTC. Its protein product is CAISESGKDYNYGYTF. The gene calls are TRBV10-3 and TRBJ1-2; D call uncertain. The CDR3 runs 16 residues. The ends were cut back, 0 bases at V and 2 bases at J, with 13 bases in the middle. In germline, CDR1 is ENHRY, CDR2 SYGVKD.

V is TRBV3-1 and J is TRBJ2-7, with unresolved D. CDR1 is LGHDT and CDR2 is YNNKEL in the germline V gene (reference sequence). The CDR3 totals 15 residues. V was clipped by 0 bases and J by 1 base, with 10 bases between them. The CDR3 DNA is TGTGCCAGCAGCCAAGAGGTCGGATTGTCCTACGAGCAGTACTTC. Protein: CASSQEVGLSYEQYF.

J is TRBJ1-1 and V is TRBV6-1; D is possibly TRBD1 (5 bases). V was pared by 5 bases and J by 3 bases, with 13 bases between. The CDR3 spans 14 residues. Germline loops: CDR1 MNHNS, CDR2 SASEGT. The CDR3 DNA sequence: TGTGCCAGCAGTCCAATGGGGGATTACACTGAAGCTTTCTTT. It specifies CASSPMGDYTEAFF.

The CDR3 nucleotides are TGTGCCAGCAGTTTATCGAACAGGGCGAACACTGAAGCTTTCTTT. It specifies CASSLSNRANTEAFF. V usage is TRBV27 and J usage is TRBJ1-1; tentative D call: TRBD1 (6 bases). There are 15 residues in the CDR3. V was cut by 0 bases and J by 1 base, with 9 bases left in between. CDR1 and CDR2 (germline): MNHEY, SMNVEV (reference sequence).

This chain joins TRBV5-6 and TRBJ1-1; D is ambiguous. The germline CDR1 and CDR2 sequences are SGHDT and YYEEEE. The CDR3 runs 15 residues. V was trimmed by 2 bases and J by 0 bases, leaving 11 bases between them. CDR3 sequence: CASSFLGRLNTEAFF. The CDR3 DNA reads as TGTGCCAGCAGCTTTCTAGGACGGTTGAACACTGAAGCTTTCTTT.

The rearrangement joins TRBV5-4 to TRBJ2-1, with 12 bases identical to TRBD2. This CDR3 comprises 16 residues. Looked up from germline, CDR1 is SGHNT and CDR2 is YYREEE (reference sequence). V lost 4 bases and J lost 7; bases outside the gene matches: 9. Here the CDR3 reads CASSPRTSGKNNEQFF. CDR3 DNA: TGTGCCAGCAGCCCGCGGACTAGCGGGAAGAATAATGAGCAGTTCTTC.